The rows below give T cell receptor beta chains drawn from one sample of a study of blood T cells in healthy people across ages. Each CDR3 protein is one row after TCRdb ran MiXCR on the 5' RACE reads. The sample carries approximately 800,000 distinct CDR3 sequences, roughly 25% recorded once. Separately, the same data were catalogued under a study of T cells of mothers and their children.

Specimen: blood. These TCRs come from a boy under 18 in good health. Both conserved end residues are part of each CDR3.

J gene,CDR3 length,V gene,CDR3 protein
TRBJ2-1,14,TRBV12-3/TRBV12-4,CASSTGGDHNEQFF
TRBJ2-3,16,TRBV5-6,CASSLVGGGAGDTQYF
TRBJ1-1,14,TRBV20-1,CSAPHDAMNTEAFF
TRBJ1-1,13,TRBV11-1,CASSLTTITEAFF
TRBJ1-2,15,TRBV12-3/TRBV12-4,CASSSLNGTAYGYTF
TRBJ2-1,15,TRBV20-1,CSARALAGVGYEQFF
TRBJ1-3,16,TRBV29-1,CIATLGGLLAGNTIYF
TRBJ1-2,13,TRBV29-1,CSVGRSLNYGYTF
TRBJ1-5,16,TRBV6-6,CANSLLKGRGDQPQHF
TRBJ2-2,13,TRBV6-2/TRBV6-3,CASSPDPTGELFF
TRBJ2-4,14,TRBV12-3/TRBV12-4,CASSRGDGKNIQYF
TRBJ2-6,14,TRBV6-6,CASSSASGANVLTF
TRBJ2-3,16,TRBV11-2,CASSWGRGPSTDTQYF
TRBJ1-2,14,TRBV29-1,CSVESGPTSYGYTF
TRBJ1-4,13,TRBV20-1,CSAFRDSPNLLFF
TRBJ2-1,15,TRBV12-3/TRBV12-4,CASSLFRGVEHEQFF
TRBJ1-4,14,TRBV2,CASSEWQGGEKLFF
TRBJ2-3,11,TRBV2,CASSEGPFQYF